Each of the 27 T cell receptor beta chains below was sequenced from the same sample in a study of CXCR3-negative and CXCR3-positive naive CD8 T cells. UMI labels and 5' RACE were used to prepare the TRB cDNA libraries. TCRdb re-called the 5' RACE reads and catalogs CDR3 proteins one per entry, DNA excluded. Recorded for this sample: 100,000 to 150,000 distinct CDR3 sequences. The sequenced sample consisted of naive CXCR3- CD8+ T cells from blood. Subset in this sample: CD45RO-CCR7+CD27+CD95- naive CD8+ T cells lacking CXCR3 (TNR3-). The receptors come from a human donor in good health. Some clones in this sample may be carry-over from other donors' samples.

CDR3 sequence reads: CASRDGAATQYF. This rearrangement joins TRBV14 to TRBJ2-3. This CDR3 comprises 12 residues. Germline assignment: CDR1 SGHDN and CDR2 FVKESK. The full variable domain, rest sourced from reference TRBV14 and TRBJ2-3, is EAGVTQFPSHSVIEKGQTVTLRCDPISGHDNLYWYRRVMGKEIKFLLHFVKESKQDESGMPNNRFLAERTGGTYSTLKVQPAELEDSGVYFCASRDGAATQYFGPGTRLTVL.

The CDR3 loop is CASSLTGCLLSYEQYF. The rearrangement joins TRBV7-3 to TRBJ2-7. CDR3 size: 16 residues. Germline CDR1 SGHTA, CDR2 FQGTGA. Full variable domain (missing parts from reference TRBV7-3 and TRBJ2-7): GAGVSQTPSNKVTEKGKYVELRCDPISGHTALYWYRQSLGQGPEFLIYFQGTGAADDSGLPNDRFFAVRPEGSVSTLKIQRTERGDSAVYLCASSLTGCLLSYEQYFGPGTRLTVT.

This sequence joins TRBV13 and TRBJ2-7. CDR3 length equals 13 residues. Germline-derived CDR1 and CDR2 are PRHDT and FYEKMQ (reference sequence). This CDR3 reads CASSHVALDEQYF.

The chain couples TRBV15 to TRBJ2-5. The CDR3 runs to 13 residues. Per germline, CDR1 LNHNV and CDR2 YYDKDF (reference sequence). CDR3 sequence: CAPSSALQETQYF. The complete variable domain, with remaining parts taken from reference TRBV15 and TRBJ2-5, reads DAMVIQNPRYQVTQFGKPVTLSCSQTLNHNVMYWYQQKSSQAPKLLFHYYDKDFNNEADTPDNFQSRRPNTSFCFLDIRSPGLGDTAMYLCAPSSALQETQYFGPGTRLLVL.

V is TRBV20-1 and J is TRBJ2-7. In germline, CDR1 is DFQATT, CDR2 SNEGSKA (reference sequence). This CDR3 region has 14 residues. The CDR3 loop is CSAGVAGGPYEQYF.

The chain uses TRBV5-1 and TRBJ2-2; TCRdb lists TRBD2, though no DNA is available to test this call. This CDR3 comprises 13 residues. Germline V gene lookup returns CDR1 SGHRS and CDR2 YFSETQ. CDR3 protein: CASSLERAGELFF.

This sequence joins TRBV3-1 and TRBJ2-1; TCRdb picks TRBD2, but there is no DNA to check that call. CDR3 length equals 17 residues. Per the germline V gene, CDR1 is LGHDT and CDR2 is YNNKEL (reference sequence). Here the CDR3 reads CASSQGFEGETYNEQFF.

The chain recombines TRBV5-5 with TRBJ2-7; TCRdb indicates TRBD1, and absent DNA this call remains unverified. The germline CDR1 and CDR2 sequences are SGHKS and YYEKEE (reference sequence). The CDR3 is made up of 15 amino acids. CDR3 sequence: CASSFGTGGLDEQYF. Variable domain in full (rest from reference TRBV5-5 and TRBJ2-7): DAGVTQSPTHLIKTRGQQVTLRCSPISGHKSVSWYQQVLGQGPQFIFQYYEKEERGRGNFPDRFSARQFPNYSSELNVNALLLGDSALYLCASSFGTGGLDEQYFGPGTRLTVT.

This rearrangement joins TRBV29-1 to TRBJ2-1; as DNA is missing, the TRBD2 call by TCRdb cannot be tested. This CDR3 is built from 11 residues. Looked up from germline, CDR1 is SQVTM and CDR2 is ANQGSEA. CDR3 residues: CSVEEGLQQFF.

V usage is TRBV5-1 and J usage is TRBJ2-1. Germline CDR1 and CDR2: SGHRS and YFSETQ. The CDR3 is made up of 15 amino acids. The CDR3 sequence is CASSLGQSSYNEQFF.

The rearrangement links TRBV6-5 to TRBJ1-5; with no DNA, the TCRdb D assignment of TRBD1 cannot be verified. In germline, CDR1 is MNHEY, CDR2 SVGAGI. The CDR3 consists of 13 residues. The CDR3: CATGDSSNQPQHF.

The V call is TRBV7-8, the J call TRBJ1-1; TCRdb names TRBD1, which stays unverified in the absence of DNA. The germline V gene encodes CDR1 SGHVS and CDR2 FQNEAQ. This CDR3 spans 14 amino acids. The CDR3 is CASSPHGGATEAFF.

The V gene is TRBV5-1, the J gene TRBJ2-2; TCRdb proposes TRBD1, but this gene call is untestable without DNA. Germline V gene sequence: CDR1 SGHRS, CDR2 YFSETQ. CDR3 length: 13 residues. The CDR3 sequence is CASSSYRAGELFF. Drawing the rest from reference TRBV5-1 and TRBJ2-2, the complete variable domain is KAGVTQTPRYLIKTRGQQVTLSCSPISGHRSVSWYQQTPGQGLQFLFEYFSETQRNKGNFPGRFSGRQFSNSRSEMNVSTLELGDSALYLCASSSYRAGELFFGEGSRLTVL.

J is TRBJ2-7 and V is TRBV5-6; the D call from TCRdb, TRBD1, cannot be confirmed without DNA. Germline lookup yields CDR1 SGHDT and CDR2 YYEEEE. This CDR3 has 15 amino acids. The CDR3 protein is CASSFGGQGYYEQYF.

The chain links TRBV5-6 to TRBJ2-5. CDR3 length: 12 residues. From germline, CDR1 is SGHDT and CDR2 YYEEEE. CDR3 sequence reads: CASSPGGETQYF. The full variable domain, in which reference TRBV5-6 and TRBJ2-5 provide the parts outside the CDR3, is DAGVTQSPTHLIKTRGQQVTLRCSPKSGHDTVSWYQQALGQGPQFIFQYYEEEERQRGNFPDRFSGHQFPNYSSELNVNALLLGDSALYLCASSPGGETQYFGPGTRLLVL.

CDR3 loop: CASSQARGGREEQYF. This rearrangement joins TRBV4-3 to TRBJ2-7; TCRdb gives TRBD1 as the D gene, but with no DNA this cannot be confirmed. The CDR3 length is 15 residues. Germline CDR1 and CDR2: LGHNA and YSLEER.

V usage is TRBV15 and J usage is TRBJ2-1; TCRdb gives TRBD2 as the D gene, but with no DNA this cannot be confirmed. The CDR3 length is 16 residues. Looked up from germline, CDR1 is LNHNV and CDR2 is YYDKDF (reference sequence). The CDR3 reads CATSSRDSGEYNEQFF.

This sequence joins TRBV13 and TRBJ2-1; TCRdb picks TRBD1, but there is no DNA to check that call. The CDR3 consists of 15 residues. Germline values: CDR1 PRHDT, CDR2 FYEKMQ (reference sequence). The CDR3 is CASSLREFMLNEQFF.

The chain recombines TRBV29-1 with TRBJ2-1; the D gene TCRdb calls, TRBD1, cannot be checked with no DNA. The germline V gene encodes CDR1 SQVTM and CDR2 ANQGSEA. The CDR3 has 14 residues. CDR3 protein: CSVERDRAYNEQLF.

V usage is TRBV7-9 and J usage is TRBJ1-5. The CDR3 extends over 12 amino acids. CDR1 is SEHNR, CDR2 FQNEAQ, per germline (reference sequence). The CDR3 here is CASSQAGQPQHF.

This chain uses TRBV28 with TRBJ2-7. Germline-derived CDR1 and CDR2 are MDHEN and SYDVKM. The CDR3 runs to 15 residues. The chain's CDR3 is CASSSNPRTLYEQYF.

V is TRBV18 and J is TRBJ1-1; TCRdb indicates TRBD1, and absent DNA this call remains unverified. CDR1 is KGHSH and CDR2 is LQKENI in the germline V gene. This CDR3 comprises 14 residues. CDR3 sequence: CASSPQPGGTEAFF. Together with reference TRBV18 and TRBJ1-1, the CDR3 gives the full variable domain: NAGVMQNPRHLVRRRGQEARLRCSPMKGHSHVYWYRQLPEEGLKFMVYLQKENIIDESGMPKERFSAEFPKEGPSILRIQQVVRGDSAAYFCASSPQPGGTEAFFGQGTRLTVV.

The rearrangement joins TRBV4-1 to TRBJ2-1; TCRdb proposes TRBD2, but this gene call is untestable without DNA. This CDR3 region has 16 residues. The germline V gene has CDR1 MGHRA and CDR2 YSYEKL. CDR3: CASSQTRTSGRNEQFF.

The chain is built from TRBV4-3 and TRBJ2-5; TCRdb reports TRBD2, a call that lacks DNA to check it against. Germline CDR1 LGHNA, CDR2 YSLEER. This CDR3 is built from 15 residues. The CDR3 spells CASSRGLVGRETQYF.

CDR3 residues: CASSVAGYTEAFF. The V call is TRBV9, the J call TRBJ1-1. The CDR3 covers 13 residues. Per germline, CDR1 SGDLS and CDR2 YYNGEE.

The chain joins TRBV6-4 to TRBJ2-3; the D call of TRBD1 rests on TCRdb alone, since no DNA is present to check it. The germline CDR1 and CDR2 sequences are MRHNA and SNTAGT. CDR3 length: 15 residues. CDR3 loop: CASSEGTATPDTQYF.

The gene calls are TRBV5-1 and TRBJ2-7; TCRdb proposes TRBD1, but this gene call is untestable without DNA. The CDR3 is 17 amino acids. From germline, CDR1 is SGHRS and CDR2 YFSETQ. CDR3 residues: CASSSPLITRQYYEQYF.